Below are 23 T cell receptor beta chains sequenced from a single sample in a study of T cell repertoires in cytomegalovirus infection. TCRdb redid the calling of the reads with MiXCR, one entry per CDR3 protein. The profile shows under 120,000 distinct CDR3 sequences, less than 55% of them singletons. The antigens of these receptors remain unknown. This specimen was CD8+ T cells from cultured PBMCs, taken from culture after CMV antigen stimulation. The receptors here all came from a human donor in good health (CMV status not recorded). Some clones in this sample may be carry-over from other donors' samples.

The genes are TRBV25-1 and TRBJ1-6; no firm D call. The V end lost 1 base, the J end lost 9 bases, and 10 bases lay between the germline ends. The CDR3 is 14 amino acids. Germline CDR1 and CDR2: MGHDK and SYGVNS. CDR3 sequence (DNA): TGTGCCAGCAGTGAATTAGGGTCTGGTTCACCCCTCCACTTT. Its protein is CASSELGSGSPLHF.

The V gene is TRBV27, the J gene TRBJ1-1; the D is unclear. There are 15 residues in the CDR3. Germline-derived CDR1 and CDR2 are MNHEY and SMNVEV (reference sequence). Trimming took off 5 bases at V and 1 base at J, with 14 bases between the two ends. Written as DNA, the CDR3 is TGTGCCAGCAGTCCAATAAGAAGTCGGAACACTGAAGCTTTCTTT. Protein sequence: CASSPIRSRNTEAFF.

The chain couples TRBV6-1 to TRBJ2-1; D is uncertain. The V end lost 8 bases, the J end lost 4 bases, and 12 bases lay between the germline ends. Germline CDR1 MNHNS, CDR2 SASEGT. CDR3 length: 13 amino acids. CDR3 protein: CASARVLYNEQFF. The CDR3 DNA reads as TGTGCCAGCGCCCGGGTATTGTACAATGAGCAGTTCTTC.

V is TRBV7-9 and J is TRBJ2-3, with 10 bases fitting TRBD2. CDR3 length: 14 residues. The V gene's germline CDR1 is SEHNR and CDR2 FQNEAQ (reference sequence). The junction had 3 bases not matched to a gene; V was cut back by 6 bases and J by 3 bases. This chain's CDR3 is CASRPLAGTDTQYF. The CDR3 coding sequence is TGTGCCAGCAGGCCACTAGCGGGGACAGATACGCAGTATTTT.

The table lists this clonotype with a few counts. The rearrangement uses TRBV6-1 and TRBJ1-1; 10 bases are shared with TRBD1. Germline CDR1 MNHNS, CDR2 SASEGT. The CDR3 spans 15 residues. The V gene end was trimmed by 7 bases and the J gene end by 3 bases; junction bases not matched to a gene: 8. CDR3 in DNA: TGTGCCAGCACCGGGACAGGGGATGGGGACACTGAAGCTTTCTTT. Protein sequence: CASTGTGDGDTEAFF.

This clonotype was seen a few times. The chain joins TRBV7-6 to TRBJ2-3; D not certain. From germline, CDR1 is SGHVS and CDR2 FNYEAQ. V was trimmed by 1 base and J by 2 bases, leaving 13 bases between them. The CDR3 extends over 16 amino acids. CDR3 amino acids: CASSLVFVGFTDTQYF. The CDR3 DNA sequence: TGTGCCAGCAGCTTAGTCTTTGTGGGGTTCACAGATACGCAGTATTTT.

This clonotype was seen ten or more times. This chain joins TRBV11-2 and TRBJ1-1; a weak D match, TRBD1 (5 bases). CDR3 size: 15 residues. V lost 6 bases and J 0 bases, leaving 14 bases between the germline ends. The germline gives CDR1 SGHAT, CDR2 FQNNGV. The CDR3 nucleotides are TGTGCCAGCAGACCGGGACTCGTAATGAACACTGAAGCTTTCTTT. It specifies CASRPGLVMNTEAFF.

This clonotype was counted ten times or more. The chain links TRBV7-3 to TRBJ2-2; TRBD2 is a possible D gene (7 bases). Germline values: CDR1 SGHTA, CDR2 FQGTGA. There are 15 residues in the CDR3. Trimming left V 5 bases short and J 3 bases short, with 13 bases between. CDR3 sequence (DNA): TGTGCCAGCAGCCCCGGCGGGGGCTACACCGGGGAGCTGTTTTTT. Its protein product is CASSPGGGYTGELFF.

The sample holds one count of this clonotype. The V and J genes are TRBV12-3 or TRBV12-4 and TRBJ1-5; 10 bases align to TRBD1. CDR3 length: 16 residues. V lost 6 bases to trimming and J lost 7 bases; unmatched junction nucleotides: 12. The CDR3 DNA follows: TGTGCCAGCAGCCATTGGGTAGGGACAGGGGCCCAGCCCCAGCATTTT. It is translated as CASSHWVGTGAQPQHF.

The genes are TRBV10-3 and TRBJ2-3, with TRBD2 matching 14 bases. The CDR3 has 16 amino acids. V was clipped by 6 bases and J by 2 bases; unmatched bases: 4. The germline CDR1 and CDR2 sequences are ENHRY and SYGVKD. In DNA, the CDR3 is TGTGCCATCAGGCCGGGACTAGCGGGGGCCACAGATACGCAGTATTTT. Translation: CAIRPGLAGATDTQYF.

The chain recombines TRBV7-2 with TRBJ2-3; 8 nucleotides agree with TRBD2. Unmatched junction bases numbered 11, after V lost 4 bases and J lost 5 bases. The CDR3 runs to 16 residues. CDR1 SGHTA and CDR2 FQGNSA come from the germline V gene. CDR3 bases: TGTGCCAGCAGCTCCCCTTCGGGGGGGCCAGGAGATACGCAGTATTTT. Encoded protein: CASSSPSGGPGDTQYF.

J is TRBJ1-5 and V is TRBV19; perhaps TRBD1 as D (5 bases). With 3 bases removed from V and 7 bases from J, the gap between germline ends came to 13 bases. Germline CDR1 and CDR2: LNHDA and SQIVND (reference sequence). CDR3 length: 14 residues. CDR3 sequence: CASSILGGGQPQHF. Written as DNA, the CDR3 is TGTGCCAGTAGTATTCTTGGGGGTGGCCAGCCCCAGCATTTT.

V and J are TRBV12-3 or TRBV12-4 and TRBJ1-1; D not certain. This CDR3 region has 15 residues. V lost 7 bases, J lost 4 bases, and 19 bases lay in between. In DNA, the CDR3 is TGTGCCAGCATCTTAGACTCTTCCTTAGTCACTGAAGCTTTCTTT. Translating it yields CASILDSSLVTEAFF.

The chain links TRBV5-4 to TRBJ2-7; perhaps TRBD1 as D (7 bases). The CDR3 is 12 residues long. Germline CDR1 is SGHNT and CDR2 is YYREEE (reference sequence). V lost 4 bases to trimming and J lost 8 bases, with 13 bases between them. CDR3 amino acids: CASSHQGGKQYF. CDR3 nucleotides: TGTGCCAGCAGCCACCAGGGGGGCAAGCAGTACTTC.

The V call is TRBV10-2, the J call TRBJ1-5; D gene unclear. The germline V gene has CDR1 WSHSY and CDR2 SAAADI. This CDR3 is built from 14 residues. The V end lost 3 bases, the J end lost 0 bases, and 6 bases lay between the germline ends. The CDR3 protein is CASSDLSSNQPQHF. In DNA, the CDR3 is TGCGCCAGCAGTGACTTATCTAGCAATCAGCCCCAGCATTTT.

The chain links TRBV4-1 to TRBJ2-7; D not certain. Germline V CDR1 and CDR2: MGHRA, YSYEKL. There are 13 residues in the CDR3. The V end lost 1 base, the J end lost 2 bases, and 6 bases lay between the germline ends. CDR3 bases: TGCGCCAGCAGCCAAGTCCAGACCTACGAGCAGTACTTC. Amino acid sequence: CASSQVQTYEQYF.

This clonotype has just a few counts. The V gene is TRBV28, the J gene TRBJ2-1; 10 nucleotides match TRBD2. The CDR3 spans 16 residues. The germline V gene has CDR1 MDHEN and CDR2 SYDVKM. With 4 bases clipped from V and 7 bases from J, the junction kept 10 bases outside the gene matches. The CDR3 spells CASSSPLAGVRNEQFF. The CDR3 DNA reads TGTGCCAGCAGTTCCCCCCTAGCGGGGGTCAGAAATGAGCAGTTCTTC.

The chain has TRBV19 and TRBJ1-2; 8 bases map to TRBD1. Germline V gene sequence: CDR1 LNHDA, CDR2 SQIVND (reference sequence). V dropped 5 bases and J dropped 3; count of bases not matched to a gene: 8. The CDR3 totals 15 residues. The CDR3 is CASSARDRIYYGYTF. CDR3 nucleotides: TGTGCCAGTAGTGCCCGGGACAGGATTTACTATGGCTACACCTTC.

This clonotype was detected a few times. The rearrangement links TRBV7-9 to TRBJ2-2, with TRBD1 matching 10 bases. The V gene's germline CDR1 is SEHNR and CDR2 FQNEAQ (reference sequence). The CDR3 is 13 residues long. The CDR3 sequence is CADRGLNTGELFF. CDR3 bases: TGTGCAGACAGGGGGCTGAACACCGGGGAGCTGTTTTTT.

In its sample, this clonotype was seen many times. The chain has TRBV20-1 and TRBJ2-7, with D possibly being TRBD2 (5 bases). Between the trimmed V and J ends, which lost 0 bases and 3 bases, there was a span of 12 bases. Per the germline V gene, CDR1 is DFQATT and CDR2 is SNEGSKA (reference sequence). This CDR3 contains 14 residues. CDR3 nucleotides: TGCAGTGCTAGAGATCAGGCAGACTACTACGAGCAGTACTTC. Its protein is CSARDQADYYEQYF.

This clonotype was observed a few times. The CDR3 region has the DNA TGTGCCAGCAGCTCGTGGACAGGCCGCACCGGGGAGCTGTTTTTT. Encoded protein: CASSSWTGRTGELFF. V and J are TRBV7-2 and TRBJ2-2, with 7 bases fitting TRBD1. The junction had 6 bases not matched to a gene; V was cut back by 4 bases and J by 4 bases. This CDR3 is 15 amino acids long. Per germline, CDR1 SGHTA and CDR2 FQGNSA.

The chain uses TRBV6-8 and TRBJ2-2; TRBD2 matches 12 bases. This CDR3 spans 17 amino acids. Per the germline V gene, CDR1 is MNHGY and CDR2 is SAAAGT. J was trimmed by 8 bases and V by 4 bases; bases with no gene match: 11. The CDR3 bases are TGTGCCAGCAGTTCGGAGAGACTAGCGGGGGAAGTGGGGGAGCTGTTTTTT. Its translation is CASSSERLAGEVGELFF.

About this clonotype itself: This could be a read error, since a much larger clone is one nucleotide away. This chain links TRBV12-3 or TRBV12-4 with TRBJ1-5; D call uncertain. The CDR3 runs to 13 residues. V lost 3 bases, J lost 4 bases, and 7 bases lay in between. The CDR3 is CASSFGVNQPQHF. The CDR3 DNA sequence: TGTGCCAGCAGTTTTGGAGTTAATCAGCCCCAGCATTTT.